This TCR beta chain originates from a study of blood T cell repertoires in COVID-19. Study information: Sites across the United States, Italy and Spain contributed samples from acute and convalescent COVID-19.

The CDR3 length is 17 residues. Germline V gene data show CDR1 as SGHNT and CDR2 as YYREEE (reference sequence). The V gene end was trimmed by 4 bases and the J gene end by 4 bases; junction bases not matched to a gene: 15. Allocation to cohorts depended on clinical history reported by the participants. The method was immunoSEQ multiplex PCR; TCRdb's version includes in-frame clones alone and lacks a portion of them. In the table there are roughly 250,000 clones, 70% to 90% of which are singletons. The source is a woman between 50 and 59 years old who had recovered from COVID-19. The specimen was PBMCs or T cells enriched from blood (not recorded which). The rearrangement uses TRBV5-4 and TRBJ2-3; 7 bases align to TRBD1. The CDR3 sequence is CASSPNPPGQMADTQYF. In nucleotides, the CDR3 is TGTGCCAGCAGCCCCAATCCCCCGGGACAGATGGCAGATACGCAGTATTTT.